Listed here is a single T cell receptor (beta chain). There is no known antigen for this receptor. No much larger clonotype is one base removed from it; base qualities were not supplied. Patients with a history of autoimmune disease or receiving systemic immunosuppression were excluded from the trial. In every dose cohort, peripheral blood was drawn for TCR sequencing at baseline, cycle 4 day 1, and cycle 7 day 1. The samples were drawn from a first-in-human, open-label, multicenter phase I dose-escalation trial of ivuxolimab. Adults with locally advanced or metastatic melanoma, renal cell carcinoma, hepatocellular carcinoma or head and neck squamous cell carcinoma were enrolled in the trial. CD4+ and CD8+ T cells were sorted separately from peripheral blood before TCR sequencing. The CDR3, from cysteine to phenylalanine, totals 13 residues. Here the CDR3 DNA is all that survives: 39 bases in frame from base 1. Trimming removed 4 bases from V and 1 base from J, leaving 4 bases between the germline ends. Based on the germline V gene, the CDR1 and CDR2 sequences are MRHNA and SNTAGT.

This sample was taken from a study of OX40 agonist ivuxolimab in advanced cancers. For the wider study: Ivuxolimab was a fully human IgG2 agonistic monoclonal antibody targeting the costimulatory receptor OX40 (CD134). The dose-escalation cohort was 82.7% male with a mean age of about 65 years, ranging from roughly 23 to 79. Intravenous ivuxolimab was administered to patients every 2 weeks at six dose levels: 0.01, 0.1, 0.3, 1.5, 3 and 10 mg/kg. Patients were allowed to have had prior anti-PD-1, anti-PD-L1 or anti-CTLA-4 therapy, and roughly two fifths of the dose-escalation patients had been treated with checkpoint inhibitors. Among the approximately 54 dose-escalation patients, 19 had hepatocellular carcinoma, roughly 15 melanoma, 9 renal cell carcinoma and 9 head and neck cancer. Partial responses were achieved by three dose-escalation patients, of whom one had hepatocellular carcinoma and two had cutaneous melanoma. The paper covers the monotherapy dose-escalation part of the phase I ivuxolimab trial, which included N = 52 patients. The point of sequencing TCRbeta in the periphery was to test whether ivuxolimab changed TCR sequence diversity and drove clonal T-cell expansion.

To sequence the TCRbeta CDR3 region, genomic DNA was isolated from the sorted cells. The immunoSEQ Assay was used for sequencing of TCRbeta CDR3 regions. As stored in TCRdb, this immuneACCESS dataset retains in-frame rearrangements with V and J assigned. A fraction of the clones does not appear; measured against another copy, unresolved V genes explain less than half of the discrepancy, and the remainder lacks a known reason. Within this sample are some 19,000 clones, with around nine tenths of them counted one time only. The ten largest clones add up to around 10% of the sample. Study-wide findings and limitations: In the 0.1-3.0 mg/kg groups, partial responders had among the lowest normalized peripheral clonal expansion, particularly in CD8+ T cells. Low levels of normalized T-cell clonal expansion were also shown by some nonresponding patients. After ivuxolimab, more expanded clones were found on average in CD8+ T cells than in CD4+ T cells. Which antigens the clonally expanded peripheral T cells were specific for was not determined. Clonal expansion of both CD4+ and CD8+ blood T cells was observed from baseline to week 6 at doses 0.1 to 3.0 mg/kg.

Recombination connected TRBV6-4 to TRBJ2-2; no D gene can be assigned with confidence. Here the sequenced sample was CD4+ or CD8+ T cells sorted from blood, taken in a trial of the OX40 agonist ivuxolimab. This sequence originates from an adult with an advanced solid tumor such as melanoma, head and neck, liver or kidney cancer. The CDR3 corresponds to CASSAGNTGELFF. The DNA sequence is given as TGTGCCAGCAGTGCCGGGAACACCGGGGAGCTGTTTTTT.